This TCR beta chain is drawn from a study of blood T cells in healthy people across ages. Study conclusions and caveats: No one knew whether donors had CMV, which possibly confounded expanded clonotype changes. Among long-lived donors, naive CD4+ cells were more numerous and diversity higher than in aged donors.

The germline V and J ends were trimmed by 3 bases and 7 bases, with 12 bases remaining between them. CDR1 and CDR2 (germline): SEHNR, FQNEAQ (reference sequence). The CDR3 sequence is 13 residues long. The use of a sample-barcoded 5' primer and a J-beta primer mix characterized a second PCR of roughly 6 to 11 cycles. TCRdb ran MiXCR on the 5' RACE reads and lists one entry per CDR3 protein. The sample lists about 1.7 million distinct CDR3 sequences, roughly 30% occurring once. A few counts support this clonotype. Its antigen is currently unknown. The clonotype was recovered from a woman aged 25-40 years in good health. The J gene is TRBJ1-2, the V gene TRBV7-9, with D maybe TRBD1 (6 bases). The sequenced material came from blood. CDR3 nucleotides: TGTGCCAGCAGCTTGGGGGCTCTAGTTGGCTACACCTTC. Translated: CASSLGALVGYTF.